This T cell receptor (beta chain) stems from a study of blood T cell repertoires in COVID-19. About the study: Italy, Spain and the United States were the sources of the convalescent and acute COVID-19 samples. Nucleic acid was either cDNA or gDNA, and it came from T cells, B-cell-depleted T cells, or PBMCs.

Authors' processing steps: Amplification with reference gene primers provided the estimates of nucleated cell counts. Clones were sequenced by immunoSEQ multiplex PCR, and TCRdb holds only the in-frame ones, with some missing. Clone size and V and J calls were adopted from that table, with D and trimming inferred from the DNA. The table has 120,000 to 150,000 clones, around 87% seen once; the top ten hold less than 45%. Sequencing was done on a sample of peripheral blood. The sequence was obtained from a man aged 45 to 65 who had recovered from COVID-19.

The chain's CDR3 is CAISGLAGGVYEQYF. The CDR3, as DNA: TGTGCCATCAGTGGACTAGCGGGGGGCGTATACGAGCAGTACTTC. This chain links TRBV10-3 with TRBJ2-7; 13 positions agree with TRBD2. CDR3 length: 15 residues. Germline V gene data show CDR1 as ENHRY and CDR2 as SYGVKD. With 4 bases clipped from V and 4 bases from J, the junction kept 4 bases outside the gene matches.